The table lists the clone carrying this T cell receptor (beta chain) with many counts. These data are taken from a study of read filtering for tumor transcriptome and immune sequencing. From around 0.4 ug of RNA, a library with molecular barcoded alpha/delta and beta/gamma adaptors was made. MiXCR, run by TCRdb on the reads, gives a single entry per CDR3 protein. The table lists about 60,000 distinct CDR3 sequences, around 13% of them singletons. Sequencing was carried out using a population of CD138-negative cells sorted from bone marrow. This clonotype was sampled from a donor over 35 with multiple myeloma.

The CDR3 spells CSATPGNTGELFF. The CDR3 nucleotides are TGCAGTGCAACGCCGGGTAACACCGGGGAGCTGTTTTTT. The chain employs TRBV20-1 and TRBJ2-2, with no clear D. Trimming removed 6 bases from V and 2 bases from J, with 10 bases in between. This CDR3 region has 13 residues. CDR1 is DFQATT, CDR2 SNEGSKA, per germline (reference sequence).